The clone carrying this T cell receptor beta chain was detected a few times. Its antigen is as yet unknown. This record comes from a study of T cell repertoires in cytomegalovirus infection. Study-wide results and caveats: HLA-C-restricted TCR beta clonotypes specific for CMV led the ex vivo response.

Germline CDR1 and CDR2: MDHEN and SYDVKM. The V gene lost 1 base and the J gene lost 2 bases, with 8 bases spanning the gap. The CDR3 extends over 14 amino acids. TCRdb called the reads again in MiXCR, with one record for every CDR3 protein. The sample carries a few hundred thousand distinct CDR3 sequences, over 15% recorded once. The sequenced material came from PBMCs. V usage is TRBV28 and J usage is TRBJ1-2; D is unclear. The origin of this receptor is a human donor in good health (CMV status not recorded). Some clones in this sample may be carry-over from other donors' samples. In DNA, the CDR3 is TGTGCCAGCAGTTTATCCGGTAGAAACTATGGCTACACCTTC. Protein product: CASSLSGRNYGYTF.